The text below deals with one T cell receptor beta chain. Original processing notes: Reference gene primer amplification yielded estimated nucleated cell counts. Profiling relied on immunoSEQ multiplex PCR, and the TCRdb table lists in-frame clones only, not all of them. V and J calls and clone size are given by that table; D and trimming were obtained from the DNA. The sample lists some 140,000 clones; approximately 82% were seen once. Germline-derived CDR1 and CDR2 are MNHEY and SVGEGT. J lost 7 bases, V lost 4 bases, and 14 bases had no gene match. The CDR3 has 16 residues. This sample is drawn from a study of blood T cell repertoires in COVID-19. Study-wide background: The United States, Italy and Spain supplied acute and convalescent COVID-19 samples. Sources were T cells, B-cell-depleted T cells, or PBMCs; the material itself was cDNA or gDNA.

The receptor's source is a man aged 60 to 69 who had recovered from COVID-19. This sequence joins TRBV6-2 or TRBV6-3 and TRBJ1-2, with 8 bases fitting TRBD1. The material sequenced was peripheral blood. CDR3 in DNA: TGTGCCAGCAGTTCCCCTGGACTCAGGGGGCTATCTGGCTACACCTTC. The encoded protein is CASSSPGLRGLSGYTF.